These 5 T cell receptor beta chains share one sample of origin, sequenced in a study of high-grade serous ovarian cancer treatment subgroups. Tumor samples were taken before definitive surgery or chemotherapy. Assay: immunoSEQ multiplex PCR; the TCRdb copy retains only in-frame clones and omits some. Seen here are thousands of clones, more than 70% observed once, and the top ten hold roughly 18%. Material: tumor tissue. The receptors originated from a human donor with high-grade serous ovarian cancer.

This clone was counted a few times. V usage is TRBV7-2 and J usage is TRBJ1-5; D uncertain. This CDR3 is 13 amino acids long. Germline lookup yields CDR1 SGHTA and CDR2 FQGNSA. V lost 3 bases, J lost 9 bases, and 12 bases lay in between. CDR3 loop: CASSFEFGRPQHF. CDR3 DNA sequence: TGTGCCAGCAGCTTTGAATTCGGTAGGCCCCAGCATTTT. Full variable domain (missing parts from reference TRBV7-2 and TRBJ1-5): GAGVSQSPSNKVTEKGKDVELRCDPISGHTALYWYRQSLGQGLEFLIYFQGNSAPDKSGLPSDRFSAERTGGSVSTLTIQRTQQEDSAVYLCASSFEFGRPQHFGDGTRLSIL.

The J gene is TRBJ1-1, the V gene TRBV5-1, with 12 bases lining up with TRBD1. CDR1 is SGHRS, CDR2 YFSETQ, per germline. The CDR3 totals 16 residues. V dropped 7 bases and J dropped 5; count of bases not matched to a gene: 12. The chain's CDR3 is CASEPGQGARRTEAFF. CDR3 coding DNA: TGCGCCAGCGAACCGGGACAGGGGGCGAGAAGGACTGAAGCTTTCTTT.

This rearrangement joins TRBV28 to TRBJ1-3, with D uncertain. V lost 6 bases to trimming and J lost 0 bases, with 15 bases between them. CDR3 size: 16 residues. CDR1 is MDHEN and CDR2 is SYDVKM in the germline V gene. The chain's CDR3 is CASRPSNFYSGNTIYF. The CDR3 nucleotides read TGTGCCAGCAGACCCTCCAACTTTTACTCTGGAAACACCATATATTTT.

This CDR3 reads CASSKSGQPQHF. The CDR3 DNA reads TGTGCCAGCAGCAAATCAGGCCAGCCCCAGCATTTT. This chain links TRBV21-1 with TRBJ1-5; TRBD1 is the table's D call and was not checked against the DNA. TRBV21-1 counts as a pseudogene. This CDR3 comprises 12 residues.

This chain connects TRBV27 to TRBJ2-1; 7 bases map to TRBD2. The V segment lost 10 bases and the J segment 3 bases; nucleotides outside the gene matches: 12. This CDR3 has 15 amino acids. CDR1 and CDR2 from the germline V gene are MNHEY and SMNVEV (reference sequence). The chain's CDR3 is CATIRGSSLYNEQFF. The CDR3 DNA reads TGTGCCACCATCCGCGGGAGCTCTCTCTACAATGAGCAGTTCTTC.